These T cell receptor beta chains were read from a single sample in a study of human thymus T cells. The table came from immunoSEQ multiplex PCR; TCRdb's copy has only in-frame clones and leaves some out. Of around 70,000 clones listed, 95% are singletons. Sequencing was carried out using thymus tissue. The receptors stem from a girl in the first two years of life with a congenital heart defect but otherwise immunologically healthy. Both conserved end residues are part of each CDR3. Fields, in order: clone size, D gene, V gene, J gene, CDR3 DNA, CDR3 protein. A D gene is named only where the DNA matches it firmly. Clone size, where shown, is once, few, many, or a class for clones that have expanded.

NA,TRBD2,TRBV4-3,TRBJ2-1,TGCGCCAGCAGCCTATACGGGGGGACTAGCGGGAGGGCCGGGAATGAGCAGTTCTTC,CASSLYGGTSGRAGNEQFF
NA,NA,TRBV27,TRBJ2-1,TGTGCCAGCAGTTACAGGGACGGGGATGAGCAGTTCTTC,CASSYRDGDEQFF
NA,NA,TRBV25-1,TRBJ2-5,TGTGCCAGCAAAAGACAGGGAGGGGAGACCCAGTACTTC,CASKRQGGETQYF
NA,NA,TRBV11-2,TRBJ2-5,TGTGCCAGCAGCCTCTTGGCCGGAGTCAGGGGGACCCAGTACTTC,CASSLLAGVRGTQYF
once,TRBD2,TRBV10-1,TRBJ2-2,TGCGCCAGCAGTGCGACTAGCGGGACCGGGGAGCTGTTTTTT,CASSATSGTGELFF
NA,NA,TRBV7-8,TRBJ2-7,TGTGCCAGCAGCTCGGACACGTTTCGGTCCTACGAGCAGTACTTC,CASSSDTFRSYEQYF
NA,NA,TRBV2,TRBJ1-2,TGTGCCAGCAGTGAATACACAGCCTATGGCTACACCTTC,CASSEYTAYGYTF
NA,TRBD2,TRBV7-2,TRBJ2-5,TGTGCCAGCAGCTCCGAAGCGGGAGAGGAGGAGACCCAGTACTTC,CASSSEAGEEETQYF
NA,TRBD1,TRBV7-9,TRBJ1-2,TGTGCCAGCAGCCCGAATTTCCTACAGGGGGCAGGAGGCTACACCTTC,CASSPNFLQGAGGYTF
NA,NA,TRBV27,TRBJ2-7,TGTGCCAGCAGTGCGGGACACCTATACGAGCAGTACTTC,CASSAGHLYEQYF
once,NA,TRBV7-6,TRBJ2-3,TGTGCCAGCAGCTTACGGCGGGGAGGAGGGACAGATACGCAGTATTTT,CASSLRRGGGTDTQYF
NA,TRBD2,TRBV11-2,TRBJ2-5,TGTGCCAGCAGCTTAGACTTTCGACTAGCGGGAGGGCAGTACCAAGAGACCCAGTACTTC,CASSLDFRLAGGQYQETQYF
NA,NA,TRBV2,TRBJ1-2,TGTGCCAGCATTTGGAGACAGCAATATAGCTATGGCTACACCTTC,CASIWRQQYSYGYTF
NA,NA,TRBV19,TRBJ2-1,TGTGCCAGTAGCTGGACTGGGGATGAGCAGTTCTTC,CASSWTGDEQFF
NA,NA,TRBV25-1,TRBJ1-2,TGTGCCAGCAGTGAATATAAGGCAGGGATCTATGGCTACACCTTC,CASSEYKAGIYGYTF
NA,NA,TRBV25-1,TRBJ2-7,TGTGCCAGCAGTTACAGGGCAGGCAGCCACGAGCAGTACTTC,CASSYRAGSHEQYF
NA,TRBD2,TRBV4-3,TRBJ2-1,TGCGCCAGCAGCCAAGATACTAGCGGTCACTACAATGAGCAGTTCTTC,CASSQDTSGHYNEQFF
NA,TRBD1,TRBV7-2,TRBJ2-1,TGTGCCAGCAGCCACAGGGGTCTAGGGCTCTACAATGAGCAGTTCTTC,CASSHRGLGLYNEQFF
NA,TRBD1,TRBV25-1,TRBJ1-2,TGTGCCAGCAGTGGGCCGGGACAGGGGCATGGCTACACCTTC,CASSGPGQGHGYTF
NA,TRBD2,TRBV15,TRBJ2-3,TGTGCCACCAGCAGAGTCCACACACCTGGAGCGGGAAGCACAGATACGCAGTATTTT,CATSRVHTPGAGSTDTQYF
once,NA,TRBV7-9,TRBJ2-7,TGTGCCAGCAGCGGTGGAACTGGCAGCTCCTACGAGCAGTACTTC,CASSGGTGSSYEQYF
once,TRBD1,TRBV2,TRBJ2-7,TGTGCCAGCAGATCCGACAGGGGACTTTCCTACGAGCAGTACTTC,CASRSDRGLSYEQYF
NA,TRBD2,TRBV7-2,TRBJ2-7,TGTGACAGCAGCCCACGGCTAGCGGCTACCTACGAGCAGTACTTC,CDSSPRLAATYEQYF
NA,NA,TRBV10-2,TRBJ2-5,TGCGCCAGCAGTGAAATGTACCAAGAGACCCAGTACTTC,CASSEMYQETQYF
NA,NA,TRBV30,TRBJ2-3,TGTGCCTGGAGACCGAGCGGGTCTAGCACAGATACGCAGTATTTT,CAWRPSGSSTDTQYF
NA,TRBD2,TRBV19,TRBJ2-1,TGTGCCAGTAGTAACGCGGGAGGGCCCTATTACAATGAGCAGTTCTTC,CASSNAGGPYYNEQFF
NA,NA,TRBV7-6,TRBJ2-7,TGTGCCAGCAGCTTAGGATCCGGGAAAACCAACGAGCAGTACTTC,CASSLGSGKTNEQYF
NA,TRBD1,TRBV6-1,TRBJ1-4,TGTGCCAGCAGTGGGACAGGGCCGCGTCCCCCCGGTGGTAATGAAAAACTGTTTTTT,CASSGTGPRPPGGNEKLFF
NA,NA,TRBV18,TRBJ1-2,TGTGCCAGCTCACCACACCCAGGGAGGAACTATGGCTACACCTTC,CASSPHPGRNYGYTF
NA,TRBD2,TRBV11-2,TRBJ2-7,TGTGCCAGCAGCATAAGGACTAGCGGGAGGAGGCCCCACGAGCAGTACTTC,CASSIRTSGRRPHEQYF
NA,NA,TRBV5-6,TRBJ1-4,TGTGCCAGCAGCTTCCGCAGGGAAACTAATGAAAAACTGTTTTTT,CASSFRRETNEKLFF
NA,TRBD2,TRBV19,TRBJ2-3,TGTGCCAGTAGTAGCCCTAGCGGTAATGTCCCAGATACGCAGTATTTT,CASSSPSGNVPDTQYF
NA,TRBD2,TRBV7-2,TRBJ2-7,TGTGCCAGCAGCTTAGAGTTCTCAGCGGGAGGCCCTGGCGACGAGCAGTACTTC,CASSLEFSAGGPGDEQYF
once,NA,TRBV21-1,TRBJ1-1,TGTGCCAGCAGCAAAGGGTATCCAGGGGCAGTCACTGAAGCTTTCTTT,CASSKGYPGAVTEAFF
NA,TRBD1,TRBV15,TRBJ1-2,TGTGCCACCAGCAGGTCCCGGGACAGGGAGAACTACTATGGCTACACCTTC,CATSRSRDRENYYGYTF
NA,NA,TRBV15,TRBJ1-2,TGTGCCACCAGCAGAGATTCCCCCCAGGGAGGAATCTATGGCTACACCTTC,CATSRDSPQGGIYGYTF
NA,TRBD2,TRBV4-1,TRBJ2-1,TGCGCCAGCAGCCAAGGGGGACTAGCGGGAGTCAATGAGCAGTTCTTC,CASSQGGLAGVNEQFF
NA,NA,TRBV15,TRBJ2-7,TGTGCCACCAGGCCTGGACTTAGCTACGAGCAGTACTTC,CATRPGLSYEQYF
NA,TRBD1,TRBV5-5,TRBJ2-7,TGTGCCAGCAGGGGGGACAGGAACCCGTCCTACGAGCAGTACTTC,CASRGDRNPSYEQYF
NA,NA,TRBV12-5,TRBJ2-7,TGTGCTAGTGGTTTGGTAGAGAACCTGAGCTCCTACGAGCAGTACTTC,CASGLVENLSSYEQYF
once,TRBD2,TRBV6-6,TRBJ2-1,TGTGCCAGCACCTTACGAGCGGGAGATACCTACAATGAGCAGTTCTTC,CASTLRAGDTYNEQFF
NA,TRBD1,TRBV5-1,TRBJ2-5,TGCGCCAGCAGCTTCCGGGACAGGGAAAAAGAGACCCAGTACTTC,CASSFRDREKETQYF
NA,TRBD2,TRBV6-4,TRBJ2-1,TGTGCCACCCGGGGGGTGGAGAATGAGCAGTTCTTC,CATRGVENEQFF
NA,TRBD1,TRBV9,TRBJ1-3,TGTGCCAGCAGCCCACGGACAGGGGGCGTAGAAAACACCATATATTTT,CASSPRTGGVENTIYF
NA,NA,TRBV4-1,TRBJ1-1,TGCGCCAGCAGCCAAGATAGCAGGGGACCCCAGAACACTGAAGCTTTCTTT,CASSQDSRGPQNTEAFF
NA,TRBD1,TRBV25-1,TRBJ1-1,TGTGCCAGCAGTGAATTTAAAGGACAGGCCACTGAAGCTTTCTTT,CASSEFKGQATEAFF
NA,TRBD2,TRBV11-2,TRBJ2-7,TGTGCCAGCAGCCCCTGGACTAGCGAGACCTACGAGCAGTACTTC,CASSPWTSETYEQYF
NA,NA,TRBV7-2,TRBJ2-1,TGTGCCAGCAGCTTCCCGACGGGGGCTAAGAATGAGCAGTTCTTC,CASSFPTGAKNEQFF
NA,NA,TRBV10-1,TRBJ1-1,TGCGCCAGCAGTGTGAGAGAGGGACCGAACACTGAAGCTTTCTTT,CASSVREGPNTEAFF
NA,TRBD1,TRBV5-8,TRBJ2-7,TGTGCCAGCAGCTCCGGGGACAGGGTCCCCTACGAGCAGTACTTC,CASSSGDRVPYEQYF
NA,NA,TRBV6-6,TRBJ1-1,TGTGCCAGCAGTTATGGTTCGGGGGTGAACACTGAAGCTTTCTTT,CASSYGSGVNTEAFF
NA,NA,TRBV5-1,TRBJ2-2,TGCGCCAGCAGCTTAGAAGAGGGCGCGAACACCGGGGAGCTGTTTTTT,CASSLEEGANTGELFF
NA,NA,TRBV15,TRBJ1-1,TGTGCCACCAGCAGATCTAGAACAGCCGGGAACACTGAAGCTTTCTTT,CATSRSRTAGNTEAFF
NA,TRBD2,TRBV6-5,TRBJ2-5,TGTGCCACACTTAGCGGGAGAGGGGCGACGGAGACCCAGTACTTC,CATLSGRGATETQYF
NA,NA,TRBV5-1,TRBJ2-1,TGCGCCAGCAGCTGGAGCAGGGAGCAGTTCTTC,CASSWSREQFF